This T cell receptor (beta chain) originates from a study of neurological immune-mediated disorders. This CDR3 is built from 16 residues. Germline lookup yields CDR1 SGHDN and CDR2 FVKESK. V shed 5 bases and J 3 bases; nucleotides not matched to a gene: 7. Noted time point: longitudinal time-point 3. Unsorted libraries were generated from 2 million PBMCs held at -80 degrees C. This clonotype has at least ten counts. TCRdb reprocessed the 5' RACE reads with MiXCR, giving one entry per CDR3 protein. This sample has 93,000 or so distinct CDR3 sequences, with 10% to 13% found just once. Sequenced input: PBMCs. The origin of this receptor is a female donor with HTLV-1-associated myelopathy (HAM/TSP). The rearrangement joins TRBV14 to TRBJ2-5; 12 bases map to TRBD2. For the CDR3, the DNA is TGTGCCAGCAGCGACTGGACTAGCGGGGAGAAAGAGACCCAGTACTTC. Its translation: CASSDWTSGEKETQYF.